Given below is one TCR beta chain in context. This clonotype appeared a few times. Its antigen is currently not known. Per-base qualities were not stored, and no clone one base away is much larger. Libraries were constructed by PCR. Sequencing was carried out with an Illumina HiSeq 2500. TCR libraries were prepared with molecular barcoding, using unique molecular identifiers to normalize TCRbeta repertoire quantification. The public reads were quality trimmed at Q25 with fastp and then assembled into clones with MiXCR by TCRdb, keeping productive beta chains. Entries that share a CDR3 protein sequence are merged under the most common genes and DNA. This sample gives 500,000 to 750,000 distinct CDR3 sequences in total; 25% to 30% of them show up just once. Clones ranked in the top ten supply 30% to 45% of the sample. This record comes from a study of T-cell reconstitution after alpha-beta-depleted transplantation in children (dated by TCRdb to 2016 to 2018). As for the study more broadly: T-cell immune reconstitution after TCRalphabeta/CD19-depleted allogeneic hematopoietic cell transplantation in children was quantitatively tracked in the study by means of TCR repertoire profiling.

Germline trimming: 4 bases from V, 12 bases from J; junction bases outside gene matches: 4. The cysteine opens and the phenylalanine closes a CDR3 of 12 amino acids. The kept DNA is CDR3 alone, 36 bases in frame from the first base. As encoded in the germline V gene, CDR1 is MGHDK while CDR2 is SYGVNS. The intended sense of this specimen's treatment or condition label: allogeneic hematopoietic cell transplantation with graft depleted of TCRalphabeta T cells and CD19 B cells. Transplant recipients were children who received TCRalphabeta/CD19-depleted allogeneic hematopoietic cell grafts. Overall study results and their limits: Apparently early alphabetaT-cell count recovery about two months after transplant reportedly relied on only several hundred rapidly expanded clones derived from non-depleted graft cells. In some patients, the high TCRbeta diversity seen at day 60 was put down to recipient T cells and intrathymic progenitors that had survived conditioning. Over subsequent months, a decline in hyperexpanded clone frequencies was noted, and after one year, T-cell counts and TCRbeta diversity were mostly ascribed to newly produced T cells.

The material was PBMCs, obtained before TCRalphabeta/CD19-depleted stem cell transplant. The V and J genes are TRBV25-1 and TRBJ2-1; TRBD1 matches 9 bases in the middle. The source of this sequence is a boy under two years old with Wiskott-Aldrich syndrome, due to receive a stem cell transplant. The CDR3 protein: CASSADRGGQFF. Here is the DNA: TGTGCCAGCAGTGCGGACAGGGGCGGGCAGTTCTTC. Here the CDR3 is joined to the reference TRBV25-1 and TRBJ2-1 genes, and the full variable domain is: EADIYQTPRYLVIGTGKKITLECSQTMGHDKMYWYQQDPGMELHLIHYSYGVNSTEKGDLSSESTVSRIRTEHFPLTLESARPSHTSQYLCASSADRGGQFFGPGTRLTVL.